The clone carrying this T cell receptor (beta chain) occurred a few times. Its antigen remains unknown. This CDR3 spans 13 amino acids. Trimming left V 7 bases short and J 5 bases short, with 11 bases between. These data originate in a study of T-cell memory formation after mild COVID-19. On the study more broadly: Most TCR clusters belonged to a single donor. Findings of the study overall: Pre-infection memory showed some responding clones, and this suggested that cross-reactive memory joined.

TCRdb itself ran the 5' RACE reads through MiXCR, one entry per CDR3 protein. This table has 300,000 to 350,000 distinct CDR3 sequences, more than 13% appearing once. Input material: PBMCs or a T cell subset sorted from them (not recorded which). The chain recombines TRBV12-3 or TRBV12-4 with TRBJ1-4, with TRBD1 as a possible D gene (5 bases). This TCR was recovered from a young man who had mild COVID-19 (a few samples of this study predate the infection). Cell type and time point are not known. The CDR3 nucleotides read TGTGCCAGCACCGGGAAGGGGAATGAAAAACTGTTTTTT. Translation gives CASTGKGNEKLFF.